This entry is about one TCR beta chain. These data are taken from a study of blood T cell repertoires in COVID-19. Study-level information: Sources were T cells, B-cell-depleted T cells, or PBMCs; the material itself was cDNA or gDNA.

Study processing details: Researchers report that nucleated cell counts were estimated from reference gene primer amplification. The protocol was immunoSEQ multiplex PCR, while the TCRdb copy is restricted to in-frame clones and leaves out a portion. V and J calls and clone size are given by that table; D and trimming were obtained from the DNA. The data hold 180,000 or so clones, with roughly 84% observed a single time. The CDR3 runs to 17 residues. CDR1 and CDR2 (germline): MNHEY, SVGEGT. The J segment lost 3 bases and the V segment lost 2 bases, leaving 10 bases of the junction unmatched. The chain joins TRBV6-2 or TRBV6-3 to TRBJ1-5; 7 bases map to TRBD1. Material: peripheral blood. This receptor was taken from a woman at least 80 years old with acute or convalescent COVID-19. This CDR3 reads CASSYRFRDRDNQPQHF. The CDR3 DNA reads TGTGCCAGCAGTTACCGATTCCGGGACAGAGACAATCAGCCCCAGCATTTT.